The 7 T cell receptor beta chains in this list originate from one sample, sequenced in a study of T cell responses to AZD1222 COVID-19 vaccine. Produced via immunoSEQ multiplex PCR; TCRdb's table is partial and in-frame only. The profile shows around 150,000 clones, around 88% of them singletons. The material was peripheral blood, obtained on day 0 of MenACWY control vaccination. These receptors were taken from an adult in good health.

V gene TRBV28 combines with J gene TRBJ1-5; 8 bases line up with TRBD1. Germline trimming cut 3 bases from V and 5 bases from J; bases unmatched to any gene: 6. The CDR3 is made up of 15 amino acids. The germline gives CDR1 MDHEN, CDR2 SYDVKM. The CDR3 region has the DNA TGTGCCAGCAGTTTGACAGGGGCCTGGGATCAGCCCCAGCATTTT. Translation gives CASSLTGAWDQPQHF.

The chain is built from TRBV14 and TRBJ1-6; 7 nucleotides align to TRBD1. The CDR3 spans 15 residues. The germline V gene encodes CDR1 SGHDN and CDR2 FVKESK. Trimming removed 2 bases from V and 9 bases from J; junction bases left unmatched: 7. In nucleotides, the CDR3 is TGTGCCAGCAGCCAACAGGGGACAGCAATTTCACCCCTCCACTTT. Translated: CASSQQGTAISPLHF.

The V and J genes are TRBV5-4 and TRBJ2-2; D tentatively reads TRBD1 or TRBD2 (6 bases each). Germline assignment: CDR1 SGHNT and CDR2 YYREEE (reference sequence). Trimming cost V 2 bases and J 4 bases, with 15 bases left between them. There are 16 residues in the CDR3. In DNA form, the CDR3 reads TGTGCCAGCAGCTTTGGAGGGGGTTCGGTCACCGGGGAGCTGTTTTTT. It encodes CASSFGGGSVTGELFF.

The V and J genes are TRBV5-4 and TRBJ2-3; D unresolved. Trimming shortened V by 3 bases and J by 6 bases, and 14 bases separated the two germline ends. Germline V CDR1 and CDR2: SGHNT, YYREEE (reference sequence). This CDR3 comprises 14 residues. This chain's CDR3 is CASSSPYVPDTQYF. Here the CDR3 DNA reads TGTGCCAGCAGCTCCCCCTACGTCCCGGATACGCAGTATTTT.

The rearrangement uses TRBV15 and TRBJ2-7; the D is unclear. Germline V lookup: CDR1 LNHNV, CDR2 YYDKDF (reference sequence). The ends were cut back, 5 bases at V and 4 bases at J, with 15 bases in the middle. The CDR3 loop spans 14 amino acids. For the CDR3, the DNA is TGTGCCACCAGCGAAGAGACATTAACGTACGAGCAGTACTTC. Protein: CATSEETLTYEQYF.

V and J are TRBV7-9 and TRBJ1-6; TRBD1 aligns across 7 bases. The CDR3 is 16 residues long. With 4 bases clipped from V and 8 bases from J, the junction kept 11 bases outside the gene matches. Germline V gene data show CDR1 as SEHNR and CDR2 as FQNEAQ (reference sequence). The CDR3 here is CASSSTLSTGYSPLHF. The DNA for the CDR3 is TGTGCCAGCAGCTCTACCCTATCGACAGGGTATTCACCCCTCCACTTT. Full variable domain (outside the CDR3, taken from reference TRBV7-9 and TRBJ1-6): DTGVSQNPRHKITKRGQNVTFRCDPISEHNRLYWYRQTLGQGPEFLTYFQNEAQLEKSRLLSDRFSAERPKGSFSTLEIQRTEQGDSAMYLCASSSTLSTGYSPLHFGNGTRLTVT.

The table lists this clone with a count of one. The chain couples TRBV4-3 to TRBJ1-2, with 10 bases lining up with TRBD1. Trimming cost V 5 bases and J 8 bases; bases outside gene matches: 8. Germline CDR1 LGHNA, CDR2 YSLEER. The length of the CDR3 is 14 residues. CDR3 loop: CASSVTGTGAGYTF. CDR3 DNA: TGCGCCAGCAGCGTTACCGGGACAGGGGCCGGCTACACCTTC.